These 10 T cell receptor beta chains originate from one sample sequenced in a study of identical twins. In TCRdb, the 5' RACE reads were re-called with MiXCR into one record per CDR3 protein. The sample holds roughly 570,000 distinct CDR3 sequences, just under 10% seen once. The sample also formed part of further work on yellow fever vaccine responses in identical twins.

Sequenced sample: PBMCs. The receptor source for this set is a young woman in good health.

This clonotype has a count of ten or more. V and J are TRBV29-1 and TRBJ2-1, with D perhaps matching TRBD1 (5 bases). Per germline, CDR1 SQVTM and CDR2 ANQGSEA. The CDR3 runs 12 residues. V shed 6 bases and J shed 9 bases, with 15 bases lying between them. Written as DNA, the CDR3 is TGCAGCGTCGGTGGTCAGGGCAGTGAGCAGTTCTTC. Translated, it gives CSVGGQGSEQFF.

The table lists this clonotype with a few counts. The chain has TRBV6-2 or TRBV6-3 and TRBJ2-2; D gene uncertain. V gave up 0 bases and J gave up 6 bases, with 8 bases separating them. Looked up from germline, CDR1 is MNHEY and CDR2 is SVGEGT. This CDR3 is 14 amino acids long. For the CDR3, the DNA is TGTGCCAGCAGTTACTCCAATTCCGCCGGGGAGCTGTTTTTT. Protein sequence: CASSYSNSAGELFF.

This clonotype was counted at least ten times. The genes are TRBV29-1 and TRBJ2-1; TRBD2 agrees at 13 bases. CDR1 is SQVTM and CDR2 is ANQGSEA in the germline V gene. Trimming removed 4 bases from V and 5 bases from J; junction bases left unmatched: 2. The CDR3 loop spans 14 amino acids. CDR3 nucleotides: TGCAGCGTTGGGGGACTAGCGGGGAACAATGAGCAGTTCTTC. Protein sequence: CSVGGLAGNNEQFF.

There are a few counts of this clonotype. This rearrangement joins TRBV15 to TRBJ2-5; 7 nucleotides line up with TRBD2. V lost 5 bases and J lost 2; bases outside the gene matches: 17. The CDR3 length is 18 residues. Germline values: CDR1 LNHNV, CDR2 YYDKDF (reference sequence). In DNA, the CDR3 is TGTGCCACCAGCCGTTCCATACTACTAGCGAGTCTACAAGAGACCCAGTACTTC. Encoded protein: CATSRSILLASLQETQYF.

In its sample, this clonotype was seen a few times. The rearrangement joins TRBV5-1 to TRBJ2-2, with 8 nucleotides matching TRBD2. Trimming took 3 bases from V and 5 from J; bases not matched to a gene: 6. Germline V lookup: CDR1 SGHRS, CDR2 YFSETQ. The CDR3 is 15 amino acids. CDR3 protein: CASSSSPGGTGELFF. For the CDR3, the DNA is TGCGCCAGCAGCTCGTCTCCGGGAGGGACCGGGGAGCTGTTTTTT.

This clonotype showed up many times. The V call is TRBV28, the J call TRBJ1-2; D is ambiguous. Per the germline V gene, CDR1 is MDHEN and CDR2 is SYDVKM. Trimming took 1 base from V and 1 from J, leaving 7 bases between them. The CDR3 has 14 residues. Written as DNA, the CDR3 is TGTGCCAGCAGTTTATTTTCCAGTAACTATGGCTACACCTTC. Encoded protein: CASSLFSSNYGYTF.

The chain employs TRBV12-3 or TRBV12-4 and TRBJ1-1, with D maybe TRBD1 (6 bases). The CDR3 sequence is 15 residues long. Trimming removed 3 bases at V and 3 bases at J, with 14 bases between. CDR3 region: CASSFGQGPHTEAFF. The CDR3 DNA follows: TGTGCCAGCAGTTTCGGGCAGGGGCCCCACACTGAAGCTTTCTTT.

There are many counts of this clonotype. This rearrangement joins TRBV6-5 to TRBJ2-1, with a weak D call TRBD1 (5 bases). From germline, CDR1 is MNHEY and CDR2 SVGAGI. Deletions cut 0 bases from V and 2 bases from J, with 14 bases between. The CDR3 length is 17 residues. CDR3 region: CASSYSSSGLPYNEQFF. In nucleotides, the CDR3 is TGTGCCAGCAGTTACTCGAGTTCAGGGTTGCCCTACAATGAGCAGTTCTTC.

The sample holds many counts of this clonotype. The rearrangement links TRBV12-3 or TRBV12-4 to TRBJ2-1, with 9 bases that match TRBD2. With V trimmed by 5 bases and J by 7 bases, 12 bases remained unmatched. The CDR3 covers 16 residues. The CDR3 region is CASSPRGGRAGNEQFF. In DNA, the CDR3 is TGTGCCAGCAGTCCGCGGGGGGGGCGCGCGGGGAATGAGCAGTTCTTC.

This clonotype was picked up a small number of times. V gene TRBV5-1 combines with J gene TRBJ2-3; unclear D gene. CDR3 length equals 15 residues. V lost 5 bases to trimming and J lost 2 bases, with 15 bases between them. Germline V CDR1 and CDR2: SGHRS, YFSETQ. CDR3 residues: CASRSGLHLTDTQYF. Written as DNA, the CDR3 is TGCGCCAGCAGATCCGGGCTCCACCTCACAGATACGCAGTATTTT. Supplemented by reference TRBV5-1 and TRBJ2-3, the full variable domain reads KAGVTQTPRYLIKTRGQQVTLSCSPISGHRSVSWYQQTPGQGLQFLFEYFSETQRNKGNFPGRFSGRQFSNSRSEMNVSTLELGDSALYLCASRSGLHLTDTQYFGPGTRLTVL.